A selection of T cell receptor beta chains follows, all from one sample in a study of response to subunit inactivated influenza vaccine. A single record per CDR3 protein comes from TCRdb applying MiXCR to the RT-PCR reads. The sample contains 650,000 to 700,000 distinct CDR3 sequences, around 14% of which appear only once. This specimen was PBMCs from blood, taken 11 to 12 days after vaccination. These receptors were obtained from a man over 45 who received an inactivated influenza vaccine. Each CDR3 is given with its conserved first and last residue. D genes are given only for firm matches. Where a row states a size, it is once, few, many or the class of an expanded clone; other rows omit it.

size	J	D	V	CDR3	DNA
NA	TRBJ1-3	NA	TRBV5-1	CASSLTTSGNTIYF	TGCGCCAGCAGCTTGACAACCTCTGGAAACACCATATATTTT
NA	TRBJ1-6	NA	TRBV27	CASNRGVSYNSPLHF	TGTGCCAGCAATCGGGGGGTCTCCTATAATTCACCCCTCCACTTT
NA	TRBJ2-5	NA	TRBV11-2	CASSLELGVGFSQETQYF	TGTGCCAGCAGCTTAGAACTGGGAGTGGGGTTTTCCCAAGAGACCCAGTACTTC
NA	TRBJ2-3	TRBD2	TRBV6-5	CASSYSSGGEDTQYF	TGTGCCAGCAGTTACTCGTCGGGGGGGGAAGATACGCAGTATTTT
NA	TRBJ1-5	NA	TRBV7-8	CASSPLGEGNQPQHF	TGTGCCAGCAGCCCGCTGGGGGAGGGCAATCAGCCCCAGCATTTT
NA	TRBJ1-1	NA	TRBV5-1	CASRYGGENTEAFF	TGCGCCAGCAGGTATGGGGGAGAGAACACTGAAGCTTTCTTT
NA	TRBJ2-3	TRBD2	TRBV20-1	CSASKAGGSTDTQYF	TGCAGTGCCTCGAAAGCGGGAGGGAGCACAGATACGCAGTATTTT
NA	TRBJ2-7	NA	TRBV20-1	CSASRGKGSYEQYF	TGCAGTGCTAGCAGAGGAAAGGGAAGCTACGAGCAGTACTTC
few	TRBJ2-3	NA	TRBV7-2	CASSLDPLASPDTQYF	TGTGCCAGCAGCTTAGACCCCCTAGCCAGCCCAGATACGCAGTATTTT
NA	TRBJ1-2	TRBD1	TRBV29-1	CSVRQGTWYGYTF	TGCAGCGTGCGACAGGGGACCTGGTATGGCTACACCTTC
many	TRBJ1-4	NA	TRBV12-3/TRBV12-4	CASSVGGATNEKLFF	TGTGCCAGCAGTGTCGGAGGGGCAACTAATGAAAAACTGTTTTTT
few	TRBJ2-1	NA	TRBV7-2	CASSLAWGSSGLHNEQFF	TGTGCCAGCAGCTTAGCGTGGGGGTCCTCAGGGTTACACAATGAGCAGTTCTTC
NA	TRBJ2-1	NA	TRBV20-1	CSARGRFSRGSPYNEQFF	TGCAGTGCTAGAGGCCGATTTTCTCGGGGGAGTCCCTACAATGAGCAGTTCTTC
NA	TRBJ2-3	NA	TRBV15	CATSTGRAVGTDTQYF	TGTGCCACCAGCACCGGCCGGGCGGTGGGGACAGATACGCAGTATTTT
few	TRBJ2-1	TRBD2	TRBV6-2/TRBV6-3	CATYGLAEDEQFF	TGTGCCACCTACGGGCTAGCGGAAGATGAGCAGTTCTTC
few	TRBJ2-4	TRBD1	TRBV5-1	CASSYGQGGIQYF	TGCGCCAGCAGCTATGGACAGGGTGGAATTCAGTACTTC
NA	TRBJ1-2	TRBD1	TRBV29-1	CSALDRETDYTF	TGCAGCGCCCTCGACAGGGAAACTGACTACACCTTC
NA	TRBJ2-7	NA	TRBV28	CASSLVAPYEQYF	TGTGCCAGCAGTTTGGTAGCGCCCTACGAGCAGTACTTC
few	TRBJ2-3	NA	TRBV12-3/TRBV12-4	CASSASGTGYPATQYF	TGTGCCAGCAGTGCGAGCGGGACAGGTTATCCCGCTACGCAGTATTTT
NA	TRBJ2-2	TRBD1	TRBV6-2/TRBV6-3	CASSRTGPPGELFF	TGTGCCAGCAGTAGGACAGGGCCCCCCGGGGAGCTGTTTTTT
few	TRBJ2-7	NA	TRBV28	CASSPRPGQYSYEQYF	TGTGCCAGCAGTCCACGCCCGGGACAATATTCCTACGAGCAGTACTTC
few	TRBJ1-2	NA	TRBV29-1	CSVGIGTQDYGYTF	TGCAGCGTTGGGATCGGGACCCAGGACTATGGCTACACCTTC
once	TRBJ2-2	NA	TRBV20-1	CSARDGRENTGDLFF	TGCAGTGCTAGAGACGGCAGAGAAAACACCGGGGACCTGTTTTTT
NA	TRBJ1-5	NA	TRBV6-4	CASRQPYRSNQPQHF	TGTGCCAGCAGGCAACCTTACCGGAGCAATCAGCCCCAGCATTTT
NA	TRBJ2-7	TRBD1	TRBV18	CASSFGQGGAYEQYF	TGTGCCAGCTCATTCGGACAGGGGGGGGCCTACGAGCAGTACTTC
NA	TRBJ2-7	TRBD1	TRBV6-1	CASMGTGTYEQYF	TGTGCCAGCATGGGGACAGGGACCTACGAGCAGTACTTC
NA	TRBJ2-3	TRBD2	TRBV30	CAWSVRSSGRAADTQYF	TGTGCCTGGAGTGTACGGTCTAGCGGGAGGGCGGCCGATACGCAGTATTTT
NA	TRBJ2-1	NA	TRBV3-1	CASSHTTRNYNEQFF	TGTGCCAGCAGCCACACTACCCGGAATTACAATGAGCAGTTCTTC
few	TRBJ2-5	TRBD1	TRBV5-1	CASSRETGGRETQYF	TGCGCCAGCAGTCGGGAAACAGGGGGCCGGGAGACCCAGTACTTC
NA	TRBJ2-6	NA	TRBV12-3/TRBV12-4	CASSTWGANVLTF	TGTGCCAGCAGTACCTGGGGGGCCAACGTCCTGACTTTC
NA	TRBJ2-7	NA	TRBV7-2	CAGSLLGNNEQYF	TGTGCCGGCAGCCTACTAGGGAACAACGAGCAGTACTTC
few	TRBJ2-4	NA	TRBV28	CASSLQEYIQYF	TGTGCCAGCAGTTTACAGGAATACATTCAGTACTTC
NA	TRBJ2-7	NA	TRBV4-1	CASSPTLTGSTYEQYF	TGCGCCAGCAGCCCTACCTTGACAGGTTCTACCTACGAGCAGTACTTC
NA	TRBJ2-7	TRBD1	TRBV7-9	CASTGQGGSYEQYF	TGTGCCAGCACTGGACAGGGGGGATCCTACGAGCAGTACTTC
NA	TRBJ2-1	NA	TRBV30	CAWDMERAGYNEQFF	TGTGCCTGGGACATGGAAAGGGCAGGGTACAATGAGCAGTTCTTC
NA	TRBJ2-1	TRBD2	TRBV11-3	CASSIPSGPGDEQFF	TGTGCCAGCAGCATCCCTAGCGGTCCTGGCGATGAGCAGTTCTTC
few	TRBJ2-3	NA	TRBV7-2	CASSFWGGATDTQYF	TGTGCCAGCAGCTTTTGGGGGGGCGCCACAGATACGCAGTATTTT
NA	TRBJ2-7	NA	TRBV5-5	CASSLGTAPEQYF	TGTGCCAGCAGCTTGGGGACAGCCCCGGAGCAGTACTTC
few	TRBJ2-1	NA	TRBV21-1	CASSKKGFF	TGTGCCAGCAGCAAGAAAGGGTTCTTC
few	TRBJ1-1	NA	TRBV6-1	CASKKRENTEAFF	TGTGCCAGCAAAAAGAGGGAGAACACTGAAGCTTTCTTT
many	TRBJ2-1	NA	TRBV11-3	CASSPPGLYNEQFF	TGTGCCAGCAGCCCTCCGGGCCTTTACAATGAGCAGTTCTTC
NA	TRBJ2-7	TRBD2	TRBV5-1	CASSLEPGLAVDWWYF	TGCGCCAGCAGCTTGGAACCGGGACTAGCGGTGGATTGGTGGTACTTC
NA	TRBJ1-5	NA	TRBV11-2	CASSLEWDQPQHF	TGTGCCAGCAGCTTAGAGTGGGATCAGCCCCAGCATTTT
NA	TRBJ2-5	NA	TRBV6-2/TRBV6-3	CASGSTGLRETQYF	TGTGCCAGCGGGTCAACAGGGCTCCGAGAGACCCAGTACTTC
NA	TRBJ1-1	NA	TRBV28	CASSLYEFGGSTEAFF	TGTGCCAGCAGTTTATATGAGTTCGGGGGGAGCACTGAAGCTTTCTTT
few	TRBJ2-7	TRBD2	TRBV27	CASSLLLASGYEQYF	TGTGCCAGCAGTTTATTACTAGCGTCGGGCTACGAGCAGTACTTC
NA	TRBJ2-1	NA	TRBV11-2	CASSPIALGAEQFF	TGTGCCAGCAGCCCCATCGCGCTAGGGGCTGAGCAGTTCTTC
few	TRBJ1-6	TRBD1	TRBV4-3	CASSQDRQGRYQSSPLHF	TGCGCCAGCAGCCAAGATCGACAGGGTCGTTACCAGAGTTCACCCCTCCACTTT
few	TRBJ2-2	NA	TRBV4-2	CASSQFFAGELFF	TGTGCCAGCAGCCAATTTTTCGCCGGGGAGCTGTTTTTT
few	TRBJ2-3	TRBD2	TRBV27	CASRQTSGGITDTQYF	TGTGCCAGCAGACAGACTAGCGGGGGGATTACAGATACGCAGTATTTT
few	TRBJ2-5	TRBD2	TRBV6-2/TRBV6-3	CASSYPLAGEGETQYF	TGTGCCAGCAGTTACCCTCTAGCGGGAGAGGGTGAGACCCAGTACTTC
NA	TRBJ2-1	NA	TRBV12-3/TRBV12-4	CAIHGRGGYNEQFF	TGTGCCATCCATGGCAGGGGTGGATACAATGAGCAGTTCTTC
many	TRBJ2-2	TRBD2	TRBV7-9	CASSQGLAGAGELFF	TGTGCCAGCAGCCAGGGACTAGCGGGAGCCGGGGAGCTGTTTTTT
NA	TRBJ2-7	TRBD1	TRBV5-1	CTSSLAQGQVAYEQYF	TGCACCAGCAGCTTGGCCCAAGGACAGGTCGCCTACGAGCAGTACTTC